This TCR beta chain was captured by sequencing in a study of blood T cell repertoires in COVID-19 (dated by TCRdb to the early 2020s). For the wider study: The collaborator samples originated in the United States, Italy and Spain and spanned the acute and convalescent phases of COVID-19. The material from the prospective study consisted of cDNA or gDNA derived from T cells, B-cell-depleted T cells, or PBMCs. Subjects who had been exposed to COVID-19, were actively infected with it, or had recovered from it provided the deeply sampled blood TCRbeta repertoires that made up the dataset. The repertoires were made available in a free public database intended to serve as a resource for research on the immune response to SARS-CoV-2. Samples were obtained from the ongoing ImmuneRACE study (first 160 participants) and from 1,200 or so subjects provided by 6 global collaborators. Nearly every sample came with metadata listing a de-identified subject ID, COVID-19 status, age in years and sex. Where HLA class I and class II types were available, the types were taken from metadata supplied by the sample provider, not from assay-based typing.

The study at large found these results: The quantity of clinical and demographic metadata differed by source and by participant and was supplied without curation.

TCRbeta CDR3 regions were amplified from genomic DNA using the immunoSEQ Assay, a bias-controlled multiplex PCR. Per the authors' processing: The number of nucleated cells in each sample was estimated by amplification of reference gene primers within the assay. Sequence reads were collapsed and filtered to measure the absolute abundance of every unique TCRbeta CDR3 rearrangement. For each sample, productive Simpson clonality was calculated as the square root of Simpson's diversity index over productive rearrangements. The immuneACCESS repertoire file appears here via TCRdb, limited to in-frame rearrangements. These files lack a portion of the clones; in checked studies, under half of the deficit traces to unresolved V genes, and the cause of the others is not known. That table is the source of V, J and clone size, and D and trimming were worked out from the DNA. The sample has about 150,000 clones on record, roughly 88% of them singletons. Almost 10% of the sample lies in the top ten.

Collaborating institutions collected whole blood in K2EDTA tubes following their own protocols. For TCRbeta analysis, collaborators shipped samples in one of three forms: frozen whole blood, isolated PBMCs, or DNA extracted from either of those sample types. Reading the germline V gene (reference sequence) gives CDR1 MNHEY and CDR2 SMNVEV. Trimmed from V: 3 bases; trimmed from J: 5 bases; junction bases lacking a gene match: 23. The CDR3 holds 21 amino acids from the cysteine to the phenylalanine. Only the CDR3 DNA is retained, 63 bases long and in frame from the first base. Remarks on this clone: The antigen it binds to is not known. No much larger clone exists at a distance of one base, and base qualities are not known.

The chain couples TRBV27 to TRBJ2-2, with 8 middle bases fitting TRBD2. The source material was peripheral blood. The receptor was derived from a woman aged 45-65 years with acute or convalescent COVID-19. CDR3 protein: CASSFLKLAGMTDSGTGELFF. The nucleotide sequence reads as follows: TGTGCCAGCAGTTTTCTTAAATTAGCGGGGATGACGGACAGCGGTACCGGGGAGCTGTTTTTT.